These T cell receptor beta chains were read from a single sample in a study of Ad26.COV2.S vaccination and SARS-CoV-2 variants. Profiling relied on immunoSEQ multiplex PCR, and the TCRdb table lists in-frame clones only, not all of them. The sample includes almost 400,000 clones, about 89% of them seen just once. The sequences come from peripheral blood, collected in a trial of Ad26.COV2.S vaccine versus placebo. The receptors stem from a person aged 18-60 years who received the Ad26.COV2.S COVID-19 vaccine or a placebo. CDR3s include the opening cysteine and the closing phenylalanine or tryptophan. A D gene is named only where the DNA matches it firmly. Not all rows give a size; the values are once, few, many and, for expanded clones, a class.

NA TRBD1 TRBJ1-5 TRBV24-1 CATGDRGINQPQHF TGTGCCACCGGGGACAGGGGAATAAATCAGCCCCAGCATTTT
NA NA TRBJ1-4 TRBV19 CASSILGAASEKLFF TGTGCCAGTAGTATTTTAGGGGCCGCCTCCGAAAAACTGTTTTTT
NA TRBD2 TRBJ2-7 TRBV13 CASSRALAGDYEQYF TGTGCCAGCAGCCGCGCACTAGCGGGAGACTACGAGCAGTACTTC
NA TRBD2 TRBJ2-5 TRBV7-2 CASSLSGTQETQYF TGTGCCAGCAGCTTAAGCGGGACCCAAGAAACCCAGTACTTC
NA TRBD2 TRBJ2-3 TRBV7-9 CASSLARTSGLLTDTQYF TGTGCCAGCAGCTTAGCCAGGACTAGCGGATTACTCACAGATACGCAGTATTTT
NA NA TRBJ1-5 TRBV5-8 CASSFRTVDQPQHF TGTGCCAGCAGCTTTAGGACCGTCGATCAGCCCCAGCATTTT
NA TRBD1 TRBJ2-7 TRBV2 CASRNGQAVGEQYF TGTGCCAGCAGAAACGGACAGGCCGTAGGCGAGCAGTACTTC
NA TRBD2 TRBJ2-1 TRBV6-5 CASMLAGSYNEQFF TGTGCCAGCATGCTAGCGGGATCTTACAATGAGCAGTTCTTC
NA NA TRBJ2-3 TRBV29-1 CSVEDRGGADTQYF TGCAGCGTTGAAGATAGAGGTGGTGCAGATACGCAGTATTTT
NA TRBD1 TRBJ2-1 TRBV7-9 CASSRDRALYNEQFF TGTGCCAGCAGCCGAGACAGGGCTCTATACAATGAGCAGTTCTTC
NA NA TRBJ1-1 TRBV3-1/TRBV3-2 CASSRGQLNTEAFF TGTGCCAGCAGCCGAGGACAGTTGAACACTGAAGCTTTCTTT
NA NA TRBJ2-7 TRBV2 CASSADYEQYF TGTGCCAGCAGTGCGGACTACGAGCAGTACTTC
NA NA TRBJ2-3 TRBV9 CASTVGASTDTQYF TGTGCCAGCACAGTCGGGGCTAGCACAGATACGCAGTATTTT
NA TRBD1 TRBJ2-7 TRBV7-9 CASTTGDEQYF TGTGCCAGCACAACAGGGGACGAGCAGTACTTC
NA TRBD1 TRBJ1-1 TRBV2 CASRRDRGNTEAFF TGTGCCAGCAGGAGGGACAGAGGGAACACTGAAGCTTTCTTT
NA TRBD1 TRBJ2-3 TRBV10-2 CASTRGPDTQYF TGCGCCAGCACAAGGGGGCCTGATACGCAGTATTTT
NA TRBD2 TRBJ2-7 TRBV3-1/TRBV3-2 CASSQEGGRGEQYF TGTGCCAGCAGCCAAGAGGGAGGGCGGGGCGAGCAGTACTTC
NA NA TRBJ1-1 TRBV11-3 CASSKDAGGGTEAFF TGTGCCAGCAGCAAGGACGCTGGCGGGGGCACTGAAGCTTTCTTT
NA TRBD1 TRBJ1-1 TRBV27 CASSLSGDRNTEAFF TGTGCCAGCAGTTTATCGGGGGACAGGAACACTGAAGCTTTCTTT
NA NA TRBJ2-5 TRBV5-1 CASSMGQPQETQYF TGCGCCAGCAGCATGGGGCAGCCCCAAGAGACCCAGTACTTC
NA TRBD1 TRBJ1-4 TRBV30 CASSTKGQDLKLFF TGTGCCTCCTCAACAAAGGGACAGGACCTAAAACTGTTTTTT
once NA TRBJ2-5 TRBV11-3 CASSFSPRETQYF TGTGCCAGCAGCTTCTCGCCTAGGGAGACCCAGTACTTC
NA NA TRBJ1-1 TRBV5-1 CASSGTGLLNTEAFF TGCGCCAGCAGCGGAACAGGACTACTGAACACTGAAGCTTTCTTT
NA TRBD1 TRBJ2-3 TRBV5-4 CASSPDRGTDTQYF TGTGCCAGCAGCCCGGACAGGGGCACAGATACGCAGTATTTT
NA NA TRBJ1-2 TRBV5-1 CASSLAGGANYGYTF TGCGCCAGCAGCTTGGCTGGGGGTGCTAACTATGGCTACACCTTC
NA NA TRBJ1-6 TRBV12-3/TRBV12-4 CASSRGLPPTLHF TGTGCCAGCAGTCGGGGACTGCCGCCAACCCTCCACTTT
NA TRBD1 TRBJ2-5 TRBV7-9 CASSPGGMLETQYF TGTGCCAGCAGCCCAGGGGGTATGCTAGAGACCCAGTACTTC
NA TRBD2 TRBJ2-3 TRBV9 CASSVGSGRHGDTQYF TGTGCCAGCAGCGTAGGGAGCGGGAGGCATGGGGATACGCAGTATTTT
NA NA TRBJ1-4 TRBV7-6 CASRKNSYSNEKLFF TGTGCCAGCCGCAAGAACAGTTACTCTAATGAAAAACTGTTTTTT
NA NA TRBJ2-3 TRBV10-3 CAISEAVGGGGTDTQYF TGTGCCATCAGTGAAGCGGTAGGGGGAGGAGGCACAGATACGCAGTATTTT
NA NA TRBJ1-6 TRBV28 CASSLYRDSPLHF TGTGCCAGCAGTCTATACAGGGATTCACCCCTCCACTTT
NA NA TRBJ2-4 TRBV3-1/TRBV3-2 CASSQVLSYKNIQYF TGTGCCAGCAGCCAAGTTTTAAGCTACAAAAACATTCAGTACTTC
NA NA TRBJ2-2 TRBV6-4 CASSDSPAKNTGELFF TGTGCCAGCAGTGACTCTCCAGCTAAGAACACCGGGGAGCTGTTTTTT
NA NA TRBJ2-7 TRBV15 CATSRDGLGLSRVF TGTGCCACCAGCAGAGATGGATTGGGCTTGTCGAGGGTCTTC
NA NA TRBJ1-2 TRBV5-1 CASSTGNYGYTF TGCGCCAGCAGTACAGGGAACTATGGCTACACCTTC
NA NA TRBJ2-3 TRBV29-1 CSVEVRGAGTDTQYF TGCAGCGTTGAAGTTAGGGGCGCCGGGACAGATACGCAGTATTTT
few TRBD2 TRBJ2-7 TRBV5-1 CASSEVAGGPYEQYF TGCGCCAGCAGCGAAGTAGCGGGAGGTCCTTACGAGCAGTACTTC
few TRBD1 TRBJ1-5 TRBV7-9 CASSSETGGNQPQHF TGTGCCAGCAGCTCAGAGACAGGGGGCAATCAGCCCCAGCATTTT
NA TRBD2 TRBJ2-1 TRBV7-9 CASLAGMGNEQFF TGTGCCAGCCTAGCGGGAATGGGGAATGAGCAGTTCTTC
NA NA TRBJ1-3 TRBV2 CASSKTRGSGNTIYF TGTGCCAGCAGTAAAACGCGGGGCTCTGGAAACACCATATATTTT
NA NA TRBJ1-2 TRBV15 CATSSRRVDYTF TGTGCCACCAGCAGCCGCCGGGTCGACTACACCTTC
once NA TRBJ1-4 TRBV6-5 CASRVDAAREKLFF TGTGCCAGCAGGGTTGACGCGGCACGGGAAAAACTGTTTTTT
once TRBD1 TRBJ1-1 TRBV2 CASSLGQVNTEAFF TGTGCCAGCAGCTTAGGACAGGTGAACACTGAAGCTTTCTTT
NA NA TRBJ1-3 TRBV28 CASGTPGNTIYF TGTGCCAGCGGGACTCCTGGAAACACCATATATTTT
NA NA TRBJ2-7 TRBV7-9 CASSLGGPLYEQYF TGTGCCAGCAGCTTAGGCGGGCCTCTCTACGAGCAGTACTTC
NA NA TRBJ2-7 TRBV28 CASSFPGGVNEQYF TGTGCCAGCAGTTTTCCCGGCGGGGTGAACGAGCAGTACTTC
NA NA TRBJ1-1 TRBV19 CASRSTGLMNTEAFF TGTGCCAGTAGATCGACAGGTCTCATGAACACTGAAGCTTTCTTT
NA NA TRBJ2-7 TRBV6-2/TRBV6-3 CASSYSSSSYEQYF TGTGCCAGCAGTTACTCTAGCAGCTCCTACGAGCAGTACTTC
few NA TRBJ1-2 TRBV18 CASSLTANYGYTF TGTGCCAGCTCACTAACAGCTAACTATGGCTACACCTTC
NA NA TRBJ2-3 TRBV10-3 CAIKAEGEIGTQYF TGTGCCATCAAGGCGGAGGGGGAAATAGGTACGCAGTATTTT
NA NA TRBJ2-7 TRBV27 CASRWTADFYEQYF TGTGCCAGCAGATGGACCGCCGATTTCTACGAGCAGTACTTC
NA TRBD2 TRBJ2-7 TRBV7-9 CASSLVRLAGDEQYF TGTGCCAGCAGCTTAGTTCGACTAGCGGGAGACGAGCAGTACTTC
NA NA TRBJ2-7 TRBV2 CASSELRANSYEQYF TGTGCCAGCAGTGAATTACGGGCCAACTCCTACGAGCAGTACTTC
NA TRBD1 TRBJ2-5 TRBV5-6 CASSTDRELWTQYF TGTGCCAGCAGCACGGACAGGGAATTGTGGACCCAGTACTTC
NA TRBD2 TRBJ2-7 TRBV28 CASSLGGRAYEQYF TGTGCCAGCAGTTTGGGCGGGAGGGCGTACGAGCAGTACTTC
NA NA TRBJ2-1 TRBV5-1 CASSLARNEQFF TGCGCCAGCAGCTTGGCGAGAAATGAGCAGTTCTTC
NA NA TRBJ2-7 TRBV7-2 CASSLGFGIYEQYF TGTGCCAGCAGCTTAGGGTTTGGGATCTACGAGCAGTACTTC
NA NA TRBJ2-2 TRBV7-3 CASSLISAGELFF TGTGCCAGCAGCTTAATAAGCGCCGGGGAGCTGTTTTTT
few NA TRBJ2-1 TRBV5-4 CASSFRGNEQFF TGTGCCAGCAGCTTCAGGGGCAATGAGCAGTTCTTC